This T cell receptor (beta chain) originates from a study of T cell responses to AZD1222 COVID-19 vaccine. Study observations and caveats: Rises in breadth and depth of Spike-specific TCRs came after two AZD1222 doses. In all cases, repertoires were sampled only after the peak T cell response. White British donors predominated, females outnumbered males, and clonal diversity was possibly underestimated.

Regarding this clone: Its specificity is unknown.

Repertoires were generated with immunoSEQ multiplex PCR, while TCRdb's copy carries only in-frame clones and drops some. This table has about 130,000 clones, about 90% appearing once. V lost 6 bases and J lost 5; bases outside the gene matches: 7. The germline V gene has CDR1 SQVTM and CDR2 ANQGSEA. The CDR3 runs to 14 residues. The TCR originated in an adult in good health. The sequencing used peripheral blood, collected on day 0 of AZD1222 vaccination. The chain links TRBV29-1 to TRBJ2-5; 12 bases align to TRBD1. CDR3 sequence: CSVAGTGGVETQYF. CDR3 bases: TGCAGCGTAGCCGGGACAGGGGGCGTGGAGACCCAGTACTTC.